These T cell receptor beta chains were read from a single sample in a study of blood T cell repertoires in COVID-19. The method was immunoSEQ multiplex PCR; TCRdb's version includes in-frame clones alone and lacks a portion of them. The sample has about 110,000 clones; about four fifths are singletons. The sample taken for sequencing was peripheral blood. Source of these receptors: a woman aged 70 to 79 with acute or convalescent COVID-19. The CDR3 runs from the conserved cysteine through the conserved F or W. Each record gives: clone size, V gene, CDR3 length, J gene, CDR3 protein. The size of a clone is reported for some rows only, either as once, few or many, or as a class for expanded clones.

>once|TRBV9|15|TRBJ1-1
CASSVVAYFGYEAFF
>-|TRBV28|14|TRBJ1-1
CASSFGGSDTEAFF
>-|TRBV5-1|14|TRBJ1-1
CASATGGLALEAFF
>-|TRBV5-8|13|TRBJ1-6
CASSPPRNSPLHF
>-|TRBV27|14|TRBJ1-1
CASRRRVVSEVAFF
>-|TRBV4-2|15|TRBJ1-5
CASSPGQGPNQPQHF
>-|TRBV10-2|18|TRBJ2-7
CASSEPTGTGVNPYEQYF
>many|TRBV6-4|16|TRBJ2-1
CASSDSTGLAYNEQFF
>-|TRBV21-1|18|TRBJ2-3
CASSTDQRRGPASDTQYF
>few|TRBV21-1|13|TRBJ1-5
CASKDSRNQPQHF
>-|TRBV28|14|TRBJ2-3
CASSLLQGADTQYF
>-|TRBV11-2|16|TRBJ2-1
CASSPRVAGVNNEQFF
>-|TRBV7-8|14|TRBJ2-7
CASSLGAISYEQYF
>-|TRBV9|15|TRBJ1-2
CASSQVVTADYGYTF
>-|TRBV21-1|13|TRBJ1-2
CASSPQRSYGYTF
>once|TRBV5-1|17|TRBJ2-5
CASSLVGTVMEGETQYF
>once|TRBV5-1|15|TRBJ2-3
CASSLGGPPPDTQYF
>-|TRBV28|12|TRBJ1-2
CASAYGGYGYTF
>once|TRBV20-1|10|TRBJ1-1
CSGGRTEAFF
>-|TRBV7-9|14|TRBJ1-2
CASSHYGTGYGYTF
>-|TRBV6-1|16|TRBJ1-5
CASSEELGLSNQPQHF
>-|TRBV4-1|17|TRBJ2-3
CASSQERTGLGTDTQYF
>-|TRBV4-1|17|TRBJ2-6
CASSQREGLSGANVLTF
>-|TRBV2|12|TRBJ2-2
CASTRNTGELFF
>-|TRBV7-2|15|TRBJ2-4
CASSLRGSTKNIQYF
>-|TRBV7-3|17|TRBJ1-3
CASSLQTGGFSGNTIYF
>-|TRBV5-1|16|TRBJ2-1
CASSLGGTSSYNEQFF
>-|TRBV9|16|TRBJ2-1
CASSVGVSGRYNEQFF
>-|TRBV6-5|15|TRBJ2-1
CASSKGQGEHNEQFF
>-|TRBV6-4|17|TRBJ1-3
CASRVRGGTFSGNTIYF
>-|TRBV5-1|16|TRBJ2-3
CASSLVGSGGRNTQYF
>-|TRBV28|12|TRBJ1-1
CASSLAGTEAFF
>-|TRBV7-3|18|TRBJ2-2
CASSPGTSGIYYTGELFF
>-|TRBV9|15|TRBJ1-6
CASSGGTGYNSPLHF
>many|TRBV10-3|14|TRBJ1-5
CAISDVYGNQPQHF
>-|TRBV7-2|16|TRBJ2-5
CASSSWDRGRAETQYF
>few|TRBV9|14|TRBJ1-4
CASSAVGRGEKLFF
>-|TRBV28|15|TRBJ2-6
CASSFSGTGANVLTF
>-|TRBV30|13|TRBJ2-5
CAWSRRLKETQYF
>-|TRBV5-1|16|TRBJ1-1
CASSLGRVRMNTEAFF
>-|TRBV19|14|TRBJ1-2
CASSTATGNYGYTF
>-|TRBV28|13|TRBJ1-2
CASSSDRTGGYTF
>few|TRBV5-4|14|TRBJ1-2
CASSQQGVGYGYTF
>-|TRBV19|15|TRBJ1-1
CASSIDDSPNTEAFF
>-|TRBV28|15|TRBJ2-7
CASSRQKTAVYEQYF
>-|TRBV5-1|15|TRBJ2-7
CASSLGGGTSGEQYF
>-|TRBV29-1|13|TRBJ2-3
CSWGTGPTDTQYF